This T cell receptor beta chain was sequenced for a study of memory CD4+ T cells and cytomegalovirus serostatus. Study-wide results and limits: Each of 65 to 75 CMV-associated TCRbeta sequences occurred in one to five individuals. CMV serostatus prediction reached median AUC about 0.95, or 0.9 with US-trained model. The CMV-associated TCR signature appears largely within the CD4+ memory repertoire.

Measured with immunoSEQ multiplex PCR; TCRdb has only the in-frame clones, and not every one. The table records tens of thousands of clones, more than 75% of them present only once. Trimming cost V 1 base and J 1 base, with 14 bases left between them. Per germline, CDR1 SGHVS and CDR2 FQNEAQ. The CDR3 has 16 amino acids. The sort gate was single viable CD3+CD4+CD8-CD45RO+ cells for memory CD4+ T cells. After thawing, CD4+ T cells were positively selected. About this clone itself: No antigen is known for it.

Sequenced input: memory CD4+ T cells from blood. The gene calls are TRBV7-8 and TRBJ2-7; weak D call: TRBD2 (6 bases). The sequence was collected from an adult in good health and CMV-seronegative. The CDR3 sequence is CASSLGWIGGSYEQYF. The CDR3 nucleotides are TGTGCCAGCAGCTTAGGGTGGATAGGAGGGTCCTACGAGCAGTACTTC.